The next 30 T cell receptor beta chains were all read from a single sample in a study of identical twins. TCRdb processed the 5' RACE reads anew with MiXCR; each CDR3 protein has one entry. The table lists 470,000 or so distinct CDR3 sequences, roughly 24% of them singletons. These data were also filed under a second study, of T cells expressing NK-cell markers.

The source material was CD4+ T cells sorted from blood. These receptors were taken from a woman between 18 and 29 years old in good health.

The chain couples TRBV20-1 to TRBJ2-7; D possibly corresponds to TRBD1 (6 bases). The germline CDR1 and CDR2 sequences are DFQATT and SNEGSKA (reference sequence). The length of the CDR3 is 15 residues. V was cut by 6 bases and J by 0 bases, with 18 bases left in between. The CDR3 region is CSARLGTTTSYEQYF. In DNA, the CDR3 is TGCAGTGCCCGACTCGGGACAACGACCTCCTACGAGCAGTACTTC.

This clonotype was seen a few times. This sequence joins TRBV10-3 and TRBJ2-3, with D unresolved. The V end lost 3 bases, the J end lost 4 bases, and 11 bases lay between the germline ends. The CDR3 has 14 residues. Germline loops: CDR1 ENHRY, CDR2 SYGVKD. The CDR3 region has the DNA TGTGCCATCAGTGATAATAGGGAATCAGATACGCAGTATTTT. This encodes CAISDNRESDTQYF.

This rearrangement joins TRBV18 to TRBJ1-5, with D unclear. The germline V gene has CDR1 KGHSH and CDR2 LQKENI. V dropped 3 bases and J dropped 0 bases, with 9 bases sitting between them. The CDR3 has 15 residues. The CDR3 DNA reads as TGTGCCAGCTCACCTGGAAGTAATAGCAATCAGCCCCAGCATTTT. Its protein product is CASSPGSNSNQPQHF.

V usage is TRBV7-2 and J usage is TRBJ1-1; D unresolved. This CDR3 is built from 14 residues. Per the germline V gene, CDR1 is SGHTA and CDR2 is FQGNSA. Trimming cost V 3 bases and J 0 bases, with 8 bases left between them. CDR3: CASSFFRLNTEAFF. The CDR3 DNA sequence: TGTGCCAGCAGCTTTTTTAGGCTGAACACTGAAGCTTTCTTT.

The rearrangement joins TRBV25-1 to TRBJ2-7, with D hard to call. Per germline, CDR1 MGHDK and CDR2 SYGVNS. V dropped 2 bases and J dropped 2 bases, with 13 bases sitting between them. The CDR3 consists of 15 residues. CDR3 DNA: TGTGCCAGCAGTGAACCGGCGCGGCCTACCTACGAGCAGTACTTC. Translation: CASSEPARPTYEQYF.

This clonotype was observed a few times. J is TRBJ2-2 and V is TRBV15; either TRBD1 or TRBD2 may supply D (6 bases each). V was cut by 1 base and J by 7 bases, with 10 bases left in between. Germline V gene data show CDR1 as LNHNV and CDR2 as YYDKDF (reference sequence). The CDR3 loop spans 14 amino acids. Written as DNA, the CDR3 is TGTGCCACCAGCAGAGGGGGGGCAGGCGGGGAGCTGTTTTTT. Encoded protein: CATSRGGAGGELFF.

In this sample, this clonotype turned up a few times. The chain recombines TRBV5-5 with TRBJ2-3, with 7 positions matching TRBD2. This CDR3 region has 15 residues. CDR1 and CDR2 from the germline V gene are SGHKS and YYEKEE (reference sequence). V trimming: 2 bases; J trimming: 1 base; junction bases outside the gene matches: 4. The CDR3 DNA reads as TGTGCCAGCAGCTTCTGGGCGGGAGGCACAGATACGCAGTATTTT. As protein: CASSFWAGGTDTQYF. Variable domain in full (rest from reference TRBV5-5 and TRBJ2-3): DAGVTQSPTHLIKTRGQQVTLRCSPISGHKSVSWYQQVLGQGPQFIFQYYEKEERGRGNFPDRFSARQFPNYSSELNVNALLLGDSALYLCASSFWAGGTDTQYFGPGTRLTVL.

V and J are TRBV5-1 and TRBJ2-1, with D possibly being TRBD2 (6 bases). Trimming stripped 4 bases from V and 5 bases from J, with 13 bases between. Germline values: CDR1 SGHRS, CDR2 YFSETQ. The CDR3 loop spans 14 amino acids. CDR3 amino acids: CASSLMLANNEQFF. The CDR3 coding sequence is TGCGCCAGCAGCCTTATGCTAGCGAACAATGAGCAGTTCTTC. The full variable domain, completed using reference TRBV5-1 and TRBJ2-1, is KAGVTQTPRYLIKTRGQQVTLSCSPISGHRSVSWYQQTPGQGLQFLFEYFSETQRNKGNFPGRFSGRQFSNSRSEMNVSTLELGDSALYLCASSLMLANNEQFFGPGTRLTVL.

J is TRBJ1-1 and V is TRBV29-1, with a tentative D call TRBD1 (5 bases). The V end lost 2 bases, the J end lost 11 bases, and 24 bases lay between the germline ends. This CDR3 has 15 amino acids. Germline V lookup: CDR1 SQVTM, CDR2 ANQGSEA. The DNA for the CDR3 is TGCAGCGTTGAATTCGGAGGCTCGGGTCGAGGGGCGGCTTTCTTT. Translation gives CSVEFGGSGRGAAFF. The full variable domain, rest sourced from reference TRBV29-1 and TRBJ1-1, is SAVISQKPSRDICQRGTSLTIQCQVDSQVTMMFWYRQQPGQSLTLIATANQGSEATYESGFVIDKFPISRPNLTFSTLTVSNMSPEDSSIYLCSVEFGGSGRGAAFFGQGTRLTVV.

The CDR3 protein is CAITVAGAGADTQYF. For the CDR3, the DNA is TGTGCCATCACCGTAGCGGGAGCGGGAGCAGATACGCAGTATTTT. The V call is TRBV10-3, the J call TRBJ2-3; 9 bases fit TRBD2. The length of the CDR3 is 15 residues. From germline, CDR1 is ENHRY and CDR2 SYGVKD. J gave up 4 bases and V 7 bases, and 9 bases lay outside the gene matches.

The chain uses TRBV27 and TRBJ1-6; perhaps TRBD1 as D (6 bases). Trimming removed 6 bases at V and 9 bases at J, with 21 bases between. Germline V CDR1 and CDR2: MNHEY, SMNVEV (reference sequence). The CDR3 has 16 residues. CDR3 nucleotides: TGTGCCAGCAGCTTCGGGGGCGCGGGTCTCCGTTCACCCCTCCACTTT. This codes for CASSFGGAGLRSPLHF.

This clonotype has just a few counts. The chain links TRBV7-2 to TRBJ2-7, with TRBD1 identical over 7 bases. Per germline, CDR1 SGHTA and CDR2 FQGNSA. The CDR3 sequence is 15 residues long. The V and J ends lost 5 bases and 0 bases, in that order; junction bases with no gene match: 7. CDR3 residues: CASSKDSGGSYEQYF. In nucleotides, the CDR3 is TGTGCCAGCAGCAAAGACTCAGGGGGCTCCTACGAGCAGTACTTC.

There are a few counts of this clonotype. The chain is built from TRBV9 and TRBJ2-7; possible D gene TRBD2, 6 bases. V was shortened by 0 bases and J by 1 base, with 11 bases between the two germline ends. Germline CDR1 reads SGDLS; CDR2 reads YYNGEE. There are 15 residues in the CDR3. The CDR3, as DNA: TGTGCCAGCAGCGTAGAAAGCGGGCCTTCCTACGAGCAGTACTTC. Translation gives CASSVESGPSYEQYF.

Written as DNA, the CDR3 is TGCGCCAGCAGCGTTGGGACCCAGCGATCGGAGACCCAGTACTTC. Translating gives CASSVGTQRSETQYF. V is TRBV5-1 and J is TRBJ2-5; perhaps D is TRBD1 or TRBD2 (5 bases each). V was pared by 4 bases and J by 5 bases, with 18 bases between. This CDR3 contains 15 residues. Germline V gene sequence: CDR1 SGHRS, CDR2 YFSETQ.

The V call is TRBV9, the J call TRBJ2-7; D is perhaps TRBD1 or TRBD2 (5 bases each). The length of the CDR3 is 15 residues. V was pared by 4 bases and J by 0 bases, with 14 bases between. Germline loops: CDR1 SGDLS, CDR2 YYNGEE. CDR3 residues: CASSRGPTSSYEQYF. CDR3 DNA: TGTGCCAGCAGCAGGGGACCGACGAGCTCCTACGAGCAGTACTTC.

The chain has TRBV20-1 and TRBJ2-7; 8 nucleotides line up with TRBD2. The CDR3 totals 13 residues. The junction had 3 bases not matched to a gene; V was cut back by 5 bases and J by 0 bases. The germline V gene encodes CDR1 DFQATT and CDR2 SNEGSKA (reference sequence). Here the CDR3 reads CSASSGSSYEQYF. Here the CDR3 DNA reads TGCAGTGCTTCCAGCGGGAGCTCCTACGAGCAGTACTTC.

V is TRBV20-1 and J is TRBJ2-1, with 8 bases matching TRBD2. This CDR3 region has 17 residues. Trimming took 2 bases from V and 5 from J; bases not matched to a gene: 14. Germline lookup yields CDR1 DFQATT and CDR2 SNEGSKA (reference sequence). CDR3 sequence (DNA): TGCAGTGCTAGATCCATAGCCGGTACTAGCGGTAACAATGAGCAGTTCTTC. It specifies CSARSIAGTSGNNEQFF.

This chain uses TRBV12-3 or TRBV12-4 with TRBJ1-5, with 7 nucleotides matching TRBD1. The CDR3 contains 14 residues. V shed 7 bases, J shed 2 bases, and the junction held 5 bases outside the gene matches. In DNA, the CDR3 is TGTGCCAGCACTAACGACAGGGGCAATCAGCCCCAGCATTTT. Translating it yields CASTNDRGNQPQHF.

This clonotype was seen a handful of times. J is TRBJ1-2 and V is TRBV2; no reliable D call. The CDR3 covers 14 residues. Germline CDR1 reads SNHLY; CDR2 reads FYNNEI. V lost 4 bases and J 2 bases, leaving 11 bases between the germline ends. DNA for the CDR3: TGTGCCAGCAGTGCGGAGGTCACGAACTATGGCTACACCTTC. As protein: CASSAEVTNYGYTF.

This clonotype turned up a few times. The chain combines TRBV20-1 with TRBJ1-1; possibly TRBD1 for D (5 bases). The germline V gene has CDR1 DFQATT and CDR2 SNEGSKA (reference sequence). V was trimmed by 3 bases and J by 5 bases, leaving 13 bases between them. This CDR3 spans 13 amino acids. This CDR3 is CSAREGGGTEAFF. Written as DNA, the CDR3 is TGCAGTGCTAGGGAAGGTGGGGGGACTGAAGCTTTCTTT.

This clonotype was counted only a few times. The chain has TRBV10-3 and TRBJ2-1, with D hard to call. V lost 2 bases, J lost 0 bases, and 8 bases lay in between. The CDR3 is made up of 15 amino acids. From germline, CDR1 is ENHRY and CDR2 SYGVKD. The CDR3 loop is CAISEKGSSYNEQFF. The CDR3 region has the DNA TGTGCCATCAGTGAGAAAGGAAGCTCCTACAATGAGCAGTTCTTC.

The CDR3: CASRPSGNTDTQYF. CDR3 bases: TGTGCCAGCAGACCGTCGGGAAACACAGATACGCAGTATTTT. The chain has TRBV27 and TRBJ2-3, with D possibly matching TRBD2 (5 bases). V gave up 6 bases and J gave up 2 bases, with 12 bases separating them. Germline V lookup: CDR1 MNHEY, CDR2 SMNVEV (reference sequence). This CDR3 comprises 14 residues.

This clonotype was found a few times. The chain employs TRBV20-1 and TRBJ2-3; D gene unclear. CDR3 length equals 15 residues. CDR1 is DFQATT and CDR2 is SNEGSKA in the germline V gene (reference sequence). The V and J ends lost 5 bases and 5 bases respectively, with 20 bases between them. The CDR3: CSAGRGSPYVDTQYF. The DNA for the CDR3 is TGCAGTGCTGGCCGTGGGTCCCCTTATGTAGATACGCAGTATTTT.

This clonotype was detected a few times. This chain connects TRBV12-5 to TRBJ2-3; D tentatively reads TRBD1 or TRBD2 (5 bases each). The CDR3 is 13 residues long. Trimming shortened V by 10 bases and J by 4 bases, and 15 bases separated the two germline ends. The germline V gene encodes CDR1 LGHNT and CDR2 FRNRAP. The CDR3 region is CATGPGAADTQYF. The CDR3 coding sequence is TGTGCTACCGGACCCGGGGCCGCAGATACGCAGTATTTT.

This clonotype was observed a handful of times. V gene TRBV20-1 combines with J gene TRBJ2-5; the match to TRBD2 covers 12 bases. The germline gives CDR1 DFQATT, CDR2 SNEGSKA (reference sequence). V was pared by 8 bases and J by 2 bases, with 6 bases of the junction left unmatched. This CDR3 contains 14 residues. This CDR3 is CSWASGGDQETQYF. DNA for the CDR3: TGCAGTTGGGCTAGCGGGGGGGATCAAGAGACCCAGTACTTC.

V is TRBV19 and J is TRBJ2-2, with D tentatively TRBD2 (7 bases). V was trimmed by 6 bases and J by 0 bases, leaving 17 bases between them. The length of the CDR3 is 17 residues. Germline-derived CDR1 and CDR2 are LNHDA and SQIVND (reference sequence). The CDR3 DNA is TGTGCCAGTAGGGTCACAGGGACTACCACGAACACCGGGGAGCTGTTTTTT. Protein product: CASRVTGTTTNTGELFF.

The gene calls are TRBV10-3 and TRBJ2-5; 7 nucleotides align to TRBD2. This CDR3 spans 14 amino acids. V was pared by 3 bases and J by 1 base, with 2 bases of the junction left unmatched. CDR1 is ENHRY, CDR2 SYGVKD, per germline. The CDR3 loop is CAISDSGGQETQYF. Here the CDR3 DNA reads TGTGCCATCAGTGACTCGGGGGGCCAAGAGACCCAGTACTTC.

The chain recombines TRBV20-1 with TRBJ2-1, with TRBD2 identical over 11 bases. This CDR3 is 14 amino acids long. Germline V gene lookup returns CDR1 DFQATT and CDR2 SNEGSKA (reference sequence). Trimming took 3 bases from V and 7 from J; bases not matched to a gene: 5. This CDR3 is CSARTSGIVNEQFF. The CDR3 bases are TGCAGTGCTAGGACTAGCGGGATTGTTAATGAGCAGTTCTTC.

This clonotype was seen at least ten times. The chain has TRBV5-5 and TRBJ2-5; 7 bases are a match to TRBD1. Per the germline V gene, CDR1 is SGHKS and CDR2 is YYEKEE (reference sequence). J gave up 1 base and V 2 bases, and 14 bases lay outside the gene matches. This CDR3 is 18 amino acids long. The CDR3 region has the DNA TGTGCCAGCAGCTTCCCCCGAAGGAGACAGGGCTCCCAAGAGACCCAGTACTTC. The encoded protein is CASSFPRRRQGSQETQYF.

This clonotype was seen once. The chain combines TRBV10-3 with TRBJ2-7, with D unclear. Trimming took off 3 bases at V and 0 bases at J, with 6 bases between the two ends. In germline, CDR1 is ENHRY, CDR2 SYGVKD. This CDR3 has 13 amino acids. The CDR3 region has the DNA TGTGCCATCAGTGAAAAGTACTCCTACGAGCAGTACTTC. This sequence encodes CAISEKYSYEQYF.